The 26 T cell receptor beta chains below all came from one sample that was sequenced in a study of blood T cell repertoires in COVID-19 (dated by TCRdb to about 2020). Library preparation used the immunoSEQ multiplex PCR assay. Drawn from immuneACCESS, this table holds only the in-frame rearrangements with V and J called that TCRdb kept. Clones are partly lost; checked studies trace under half to an unresolved V gene and leave the rest unexplained. In all, the sample holds 65,000 to 70,000 clones, and just over 85% of those were seen once. Approximately 1.5% of the sample belongs to the ten largest clones. The specimen sequenced was peripheral blood. The receptors here all came from a woman aged 60 to 75 with acute or convalescent COVID-19.

Only a few counts were recorded for this clone. The chain is built from TRBV6-5 and TRBJ1-2, with D possibly matching TRBD1 (5 bases). V was shortened by 5 bases and J by 2 bases, with 15 bases between the two germline ends. Germline assignment: CDR1 MNHEY and CDR2 SVGAGI. This CDR3 comprises 15 residues. CDR3: CASSHLGDANYGYTF. The CDR3 DNA follows: TGTGCCAGCAGTCACTTAGGGGATGCAAACTATGGCTACACCTTC.

The V call is TRBV23-1, the J call TRBJ2-4; 10 bases are a match to TRBD1. Being an ORF, TRBV23-1 has a function that is uncertain. The CDR3 has 18 residues. The V segment lost 4 bases and the J segment 0 bases; nucleotides outside the gene matches: 9. The CDR3 sequence: CASSRGTGVLLAKNIQYF. Here the CDR3 DNA reads TGCGCCAGCAGTCGCGGGACAGGGGTTCTTCTAGCCAAAAACATTCAGTACTTC.

For the CDR3, the DNA is TGTGCCAGCAGCTCAGACAGTCCGCCACGAAGTAATAATTCACCCCTCCACTTT. Amino acid sequence: CASSSDSPPRSNNSPLHF. The chain has TRBV7-2 and TRBJ1-6; a weak D match, TRBD1 (5 bases). From germline, CDR1 is SGHTA and CDR2 FQGNSA. Trimming shortened V by 4 bases and J by 5 bases, and 21 bases separated the two germline ends. The CDR3 is 18 residues long. Full variable domain (outside the CDR3, taken from reference TRBV7-2 and TRBJ1-6): GAGVSQSPSNKVTEKGKDVELRCDPISGHTALYWYRQSLGQGLEFLIYFQGNSAPDKSGLPSDRFSAERTGGSVSTLTIQRTQQEDSAVYLCASSSDSPPRSNNSPLHFGNGTRLTVT.

The V and J genes are TRBV9 and TRBJ2-3; maybe TRBD2 (5 bases). V was shortened by 4 bases and J by 0 bases, with 15 bases between the two germline ends. Germline CDR1 is SGDLS and CDR2 is YYNGEE. The CDR3 spans 16 residues. The CDR3 sequence is CASSMLSVASTDTQYF. The CDR3, as DNA: TGTGCCAGCAGCATGCTTAGCGTGGCTAGCACAGATACGCAGTATTTT.

Turning to this clone: Other nucleotide sequences from this sample produce the same CDR3. The chain is built from TRBV18 and TRBJ1-1, with no clear D. Germline assignment: CDR1 KGHSH and CDR2 LQKENI. V lost 2 bases and J 0 bases, leaving 4 bases between the germline ends. This CDR3 has 13 amino acids. Written as DNA, the CDR3 is TGTGCCAGCTCACCAGGCTTGAACACTGAAGCTTTCTTT. It codes for CASSPGLNTEAFF.

This clone was picked up one time. The chain combines TRBV7-9 with TRBJ1-5; D unclear. Trimming removed 1 base from V and 4 bases from J, with 5 bases in between. The CDR3 is 13 residues long. CDR1 and CDR2 from the germline V gene are SEHNR and FQNEAQ (reference sequence). CDR3 protein: CASSLERNQPQHF. The CDR3 DNA reads TGTGCCAGCAGCTTAGAACGGAATCAGCCCCAGCATTTT.

This clone has just a few counts. The V call is TRBV5-1, the J call TRBJ2-7, with TRBD2 matching 9 bases. The V gene's germline CDR1 is SGHRS and CDR2 YFSETQ. The CDR3 is made up of 14 amino acids. J gave up 6 bases and V 3 bases, and 7 bases lay outside the gene matches. CDR3 protein: CASSYSAGGGEQYF. The DNA for the CDR3 is TGCGCCAGCAGCTACTCAGCGGGAGGTGGCGAGCAGTACTTC.

J is TRBJ1-6 and V is TRBV9, with D uncertain. V shed 4 bases and J shed 7 bases, with 15 bases lying between them. There are 15 residues in the CDR3. Germline V gene sequence: CDR1 SGDLS, CDR2 YYNGEE. Here the CDR3 reads CASSLNAGSNSPLHF. CDR3 in DNA: TGTGCCAGCAGCCTCAATGCGGGGTCGAATTCACCCCTCCACTTT.

This clone came up once. The chain joins TRBV2 to TRBJ2-7, with a weak D call TRBD2 (5 bases). Germline CDR1 is SNHLY and CDR2 is FYNNEI. The CDR3 sequence is 14 residues long. Trimming took off 6 bases at V and 5 bases at J, with 17 bases between the two ends. DNA for the CDR3: TGTGCCAGCAGGATAGGAAGGAACGGGGACGAGCAGTACTTC. Encoded protein: CASRIGRNGDEQYF.

The rearrangement uses TRBV4-2 and TRBJ1-5, with 7 bases lining up with TRBD1. V was pared by 5 bases and J by 6 bases, with 10 bases of the junction left unmatched. Germline CDR1 is LGHNA and CDR2 is YNFKEQ. The CDR3 is made up of 15 amino acids. CDR3 nucleotide sequence: TGTGCCAGCAGCGACGAGACAGGGTTTGGTCAGCCCCAGCATTTT. Translated: CASSDETGFGQPQHF.

The chain links TRBV5-1 to TRBJ2-7; D may be TRBD1 (5 bases). With 2 bases removed from V and 6 bases from J, the gap between germline ends came to 18 bases. The CDR3 has 15 amino acids. Germline loops: CDR1 SGHRS, CDR2 YFSETQ. The CDR3 loop is CASSFGVYGQGEQYF. CDR3 DNA: TGCGCCAGCAGCTTTGGGGTATACGGGCAGGGCGAGCAGTACTTC.

The chain employs TRBV12-5 and TRBJ2-1; tentative D call: TRBD1 (6 bases). Germline CDR1 LGHNT, CDR2 FRNRAP. V lost 2 bases to trimming and J lost 10 bases, with 15 bases between them. CDR3 length equals 14 residues. The CDR3 DNA sequence: TGTGCTAGTGGTTTGTGGGGGCGCGCTTCCGAGCAGTTCTTC. Amino acid sequence: CASGLWGRASEQFF.

The chain combines TRBV7-8 with TRBJ1-2, with TRBD1 matching 7 bases. J lost 5 bases, V lost 5 bases, and 11 bases had no gene match. This CDR3 has 15 residues. Germline V CDR1 and CDR2: SGHVS, FQNEAQ. The CDR3 spells CASSPVGDRKYGYTF. CDR3 nucleotides: TGTGCCAGCAGCCCGGTCGGGGACAGAAAGTATGGCTACACCTTC.

The chain uses TRBV19 and TRBJ2-6; 8 bases match TRBD1. Germline values: CDR1 LNHDA, CDR2 SQIVND (reference sequence). With V trimmed by 5 bases and J by 2 bases, 8 bases remained unmatched. There are 17 residues in the CDR3. The CDR3: CASSVGTGEAGANVLTF. The CDR3 nucleotides read TGTGCCAGTAGTGTAGGGACAGGTGAAGCTGGGGCCAACGTCCTGACTTTC.

This clone showed up just a few times. V gene TRBV3-1 (or the pseudogene TRBV3-2) combines with J gene TRBJ1-6; 10 nucleotides line up with TRBD1. V lost 4 bases to trimming and J lost 12 bases; unmatched junction nucleotides: 6. This CDR3 is 14 amino acids long. CDR1 LGHDT and CDR2 YNNKEL come from the germline V gene (reference sequence). DNA of the CDR3: TGTGCCAGCAGCCCGACAGGGGGCCGCGGACCCCTCCACTTT. Translated: CASSPTGGRGPLHF.

The chain joins TRBV18 to TRBJ2-2; TRBD1 aligns across 8 bases. V lost 6 bases to trimming and J lost 4 bases; unmatched junction nucleotides: 10. CDR3 size: 16 residues. From germline, CDR1 is KGHSH and CDR2 LQKENI. The CDR3 region is CASSRSWGTGTGELFF. The DNA for the CDR3 is TGTGCCAGCTCCCGCTCGTGGGGGACAGGCACCGGGGAGCTGTTTTTT.

This clone showed up just a few times. The CDR3 sequence: CASAEREGPGYEQYF. CDR3 in DNA: TGCGCCAGCGCAGAACGGGAGGGCCCCGGCTACGAGCAGTACTTC. The rearrangement joins TRBV5-1 to TRBJ2-7; 8 bases line up with TRBD2. Germline assignment: CDR1 SGHRS and CDR2 YFSETQ. The CDR3 is 15 residues long. The trim removed 7 bases at V and 3 bases at J, leaving 12 bases unmatched. Based on the CDR3 plus reference TRBV5-1 and TRBJ2-7, the full variable domain is KAGVTQTPRYLIKTRGQQVTLSCSPISGHRSVSWYQQTPGQGLQFLFEYFSETQRNKGNFPGRFSGRQFSNSRSEMNVSTLELGDSALYLCASAEREGPGYEQYFGPGTRLTVT.

V usage is TRBV6-1 and J usage is TRBJ2-2, with 16 bases matching TRBD2. With 4 bases clipped from V and 4 bases from J, the junction kept 6 bases outside the gene matches. This CDR3 contains 18 residues. Per germline, CDR1 MNHNS and CDR2 SASEGT. DNA for the CDR3: TGTGCCAGCAGTGGGGGACTAGCGGGAGGGCCTGGCACCGGGGAGCTGTTTTTT. Translation gives CASSGGLAGGPGTGELFF.

The chain recombines TRBV7-9 with TRBJ1-1, with 7 positions matching TRBD1. J gave up 1 base and V 4 bases, and 0 bases lay outside the gene matches. This CDR3 contains 13 residues. CDR1 and CDR2 (germline): SEHNR, FQNEAQ (reference sequence). In DNA, the CDR3 is TGTGCCAGCAGCTCAGGGGGGAACACTGAAGCTTTCTTT. Its protein is CASSSGGNTEAFF.

This rearrangement joins TRBV18 to TRBJ2-1; 8 nucleotides agree with TRBD1. Germline V CDR1 and CDR2: KGHSH, LQKENI. Germline trimming cut 2 bases from V and 0 bases from J; bases unmatched to any gene: 3. The CDR3 contains 16 residues. The CDR3 region is CASSPGDRSSYNEQFF. Written as DNA, the CDR3 is TGTGCCAGCTCACCAGGGGACAGGAGCTCCTACAATGAGCAGTTCTTC.

This chain links TRBV30 with TRBJ1-6; D gene unclear. Germline CDR1 reads GTSNPN; CDR2 reads SVGIG (reference sequence). The CDR3 length is 14 residues. V was trimmed by 3 bases and J by 6 bases, leaving 12 bases between them. The CDR3 DNA is TGTGCCTGGAGCAAGCCGGGAGGTAATTCACCCCTCCACTTT. Translating it yields CAWSKPGGNSPLHF.

V and J are TRBV28 and TRBJ2-3; tentative D call: TRBD2 (6 bases). The CDR3 runs 15 residues. CDR1 MDHEN and CDR2 SYDVKM come from the germline V gene. With 10 bases removed from V and 4 bases from J, the gap between germline ends came to 21 bases. The CDR3 protein is CAIQTASVFADTQYF. The CDR3 region has the DNA TGTGCCATCCAAACGGCTAGCGTCTTTGCAGATACGCAGTATTTT.

The chain employs TRBV7-8 and TRBJ2-1; TRBD1 matches at 8 bases. V lost 3 bases to trimming and J lost 5 bases; unmatched junction nucleotides: 18. The CDR3 runs 19 residues. CDR1 is SGHVS, CDR2 FQNEAQ, per germline. CDR3 bases: TGTGCCAGCAGCTTCTATCTACGAACAGGGGGTCAACAAAACAATGAGCAGTTCTTC. Protein: CASSFYLRTGGQQNNEQFF.

The rearrangement uses TRBV7-9 and TRBJ1-1; D is perhaps TRBD1 (5 bases). V gave up 2 bases and J gave up 7 bases, with 17 bases separating them. CDR1 and CDR2 (germline): SEHNR, FQNEAQ (reference sequence). The CDR3 is made up of 15 amino acids. The CDR3, as DNA: TGTGCCAGCAGCTTAACCGGAATCCGTACAGGTGAAGCTTTCTTT. This sequence encodes CASSLTGIRTGEAFF.

The chain uses TRBV6-5 and TRBJ1-5; perhaps TRBD1 as D (5 bases). Germline V gene data show CDR1 as MNHEY and CDR2 as SVGAGI. The V gene lost 7 bases and the J gene lost 0 bases, with 7 bases spanning the gap. The CDR3 loop spans 13 amino acids. The CDR3 reads CASTTVSNQPQHF. The CDR3 DNA is TGTGCCAGCACGACAGTTAGCAATCAGCCCCAGCATTTT.

This rearrangement joins TRBV7-7 to TRBJ2-1; D is perhaps TRBD1 (6 bases). V was pared by 1 base and J by 5 bases, with 6 bases between. The V gene's germline CDR1 is SSHAT and CDR2 FNYEAQ (reference sequence). The CDR3 runs to 13 residues. The CDR3 reads CASSLDRDNEQFF. The CDR3 DNA follows: TGTGCCAGCAGCTTAGACAGGGACAATGAGCAGTTCTTC.